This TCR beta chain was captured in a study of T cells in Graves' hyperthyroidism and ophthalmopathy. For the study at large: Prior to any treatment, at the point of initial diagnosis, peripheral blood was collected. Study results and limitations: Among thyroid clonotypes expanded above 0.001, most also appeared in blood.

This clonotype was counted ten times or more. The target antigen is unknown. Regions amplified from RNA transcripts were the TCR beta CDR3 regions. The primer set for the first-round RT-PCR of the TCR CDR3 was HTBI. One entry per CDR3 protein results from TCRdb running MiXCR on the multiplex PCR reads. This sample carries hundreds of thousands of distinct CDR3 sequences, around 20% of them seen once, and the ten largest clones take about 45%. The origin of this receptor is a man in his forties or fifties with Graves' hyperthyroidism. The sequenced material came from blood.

The CDR3 spells CASSPHPDGELFF. CDR3 DNA sequence: TGTGCCAGCAGCCCCCACCCGGACGGGGAGCTGTTTTTT. The gene calls are TRBV6-1 and TRBJ2-2; D remains ambiguous. Germline V gene data show CDR1 as MNHNS and CDR2 as SASEGT. CDR3 length: 13 amino acids. The ends were cut back, 6 bases at V and 7 bases at J, with 12 bases in the middle.